This passage covers 31 T cell receptor beta chains from one sample sequenced in a study of control samples from healthy donors and cancer patients. This table comes from immunoSEQ multiplex PCR, and its TCRdb copy is limited to in-frame clones, with some not included. Its table lists approximately 190,000 clones. The sample was blood. These receptors all come from a woman in her twenties or thirties in good health.

The chain links TRBV2 to TRBJ2-7; D is possibly TRBD1 or TRBD2 (5 bases each). This CDR3 is built from 14 residues. The germline gives CDR1 SNHLY, CDR2 FYNNEI. V was clipped by 2 bases and J by 6 bases, with 14 bases between them. The CDR3 DNA reads as TGTGCCAGCAGTGAACTACGGGGTAGGGGCGAGCAGTACTTC. Encoded protein: CASSELRGRGEQYF.

J is TRBJ1-1 and V is TRBV28; 9 bases are a match to TRBD1. Losses at the gene ends were 5 bases for V and 5 bases for J; bases not matched to a gene: 12. Germline-derived CDR1 and CDR2 are MDHEN and SYDVKM. The CDR3 has 16 residues. CDR3 nucleotide sequence: TGTGCCAGCAGTCTGCTTCCAACAGGGGGCAGGACTGAAGCTTTCTTT. Residues: CASSLLPTGGRTEAFF.

The chain recombines TRBV4-1 with TRBJ1-4, with D perhaps TRBD1 (6 bases). The CDR3 extends over 20 amino acids. Deletions cut 0 bases from V and 2 bases from J, with 22 bases between. Germline CDR1 is MGHRA and CDR2 is YSYEKL. The chain's CDR3 is CASSQDHVPRQGRTNEKLFF. The CDR3 bases are TGCGCCAGCAGCCAAGATCATGTTCCCAGGCAGGGGAGGACTAATGAAAAACTGTTTTTT.

The J gene is TRBJ2-6, the V gene TRBV5-5; D remains ambiguous. Germline lookup yields CDR1 SGHKS and CDR2 YYEKEE (reference sequence). With 0 bases removed from V and 0 bases from J, the gap between germline ends came to 10 bases. This CDR3 contains 17 residues. CDR3 amino acids: CASSLGVGISGANVLTF. The CDR3 nucleotides read TGTGCCAGCAGCTTGGGGGTAGGCATCTCTGGGGCCAACGTCCTGACTTTC.

The chain is built from TRBV4-1 and TRBJ1-1, with a tentative D call TRBD1 (6 bases). This CDR3 is built from 15 residues. V lost 1 base and J lost 0, with 9 bases in between. Germline-derived CDR1 and CDR2 are MGHRA and YSYEKL. CDR3 region: CASSQVGAMNTEAFF. DNA of the CDR3: TGCGCCAGCAGCCAAGTGGGGGCTATGAACACTGAAGCTTTCTTT.

The chain employs TRBV7-9 and TRBJ1-2; a weak D match, TRBD1 (5 bases). The ends were cut back, 5 bases at V and 4 bases at J, with 14 bases in the middle. CDR1 and CDR2 from the germline V gene are SEHNR and FQNEAQ (reference sequence). The CDR3 loop spans 14 amino acids. The CDR3 nucleotides read TGTGCCAGCAGCCCCCGTCAGGGAGGCTATGGCTACACCTTC. Translated, it gives CASSPRQGGYGYTF.

This chain connects TRBV5-1 to TRBJ2-1; D is unresolved. The CDR3 sequence is 15 residues long. V gave up 3 bases and J gave up 2 bases, with 12 bases separating them. CDR1 is SGHRS, CDR2 YFSETQ, per germline. The CDR3 bases are TGCGCCAGCAGCTGGGCTGAGAATCCCTACAATGAGCAGTTCTTC. As protein: CASSWAENPYNEQFF.

The chain joins TRBV18 to TRBJ2-5; maybe TRBD1 (6 bases). In germline, CDR1 is KGHSH, CDR2 LQKENI. Trimming removed 8 bases from V and 5 bases from J, with 21 bases in between. CDR3 length: 15 amino acids. The CDR3 nucleotides are TGTGCCAGCCGAGGACAGTCGTACATTGGGGAGACCCAGTACTTC. Translating it yields CASRGQSYIGETQYF.

The chain is built from TRBV7-2 and TRBJ2-1; possibly TRBD1 or TRBD2 for D (5 bases each). Trimming took 1 base from V and 0 from J, leaving 7 bases between them. The CDR3 contains 15 residues. Germline values: CDR1 SGHTA, CDR2 FQGNSA. The DNA of the CDR3 is TGTGCCAGCAGCTTAGGGGGGAACTCCTACAATGAGCAGTTCTTC. This gives the protein CASSLGGNSYNEQFF.

This chain connects TRBV27 to TRBJ2-7, with 10 bases fitting TRBD1. CDR3 length: 15 amino acids. The V segment lost 6 bases and the J segment 4 bases; nucleotides outside the gene matches: 9. Germline V CDR1 and CDR2: MNHEY, SMNVEV (reference sequence). DNA of the CDR3: TGTGCCAGCAGCCCATGGGGGACAGGGGTTTACGAGCAGTACTTC. Protein: CASSPWGTGVYEQYF.

The chain recombines TRBV10-3 with TRBJ1-1; no firm D call. The length of the CDR3 is 14 residues. The V and J ends lost 8 bases and 0 bases respectively, with 13 bases between them. Germline CDR1 ENHRY, CDR2 SYGVKD. The CDR3 sequence is CAISRAGLNTEAFF. In nucleotides, the CDR3 is TGTGCCATCTCCCGGGCGGGTTTGAACACTGAAGCTTTCTTT.

The chain combines TRBV10-3 with TRBJ2-7; 7 nucleotides line up with TRBD1. Losses at the gene ends were 7 bases for V and 9 bases for J; bases not matched to a gene: 6. CDR1 ENHRY and CDR2 SYGVKD come from the germline V gene. The CDR3 consists of 11 residues. The CDR3 DNA sequence: TGTGCCATCACCAAAGGACAGGTGCAGTACTTC. Its protein is CAITKGQVQYF.

The rearrangement joins TRBV12-3 or TRBV12-4 to TRBJ1-1; D not certain. Between the trimmed V and J ends, which lost 4 bases and 11 bases, there was a span of 11 bases. This CDR3 spans 11 amino acids. The CDR3 nucleotides are TGTGCCAGCAGTTCGCGTACGATGGCTTTCTTT. Translated, it gives CASSSRTMAFF.

The chain joins TRBV12-2 to TRBJ2-3; TRBD2, as called in the table, went unchecked against the DNA. TRBV12-2 is labeled a pseudogene. This CDR3 spans 15 amino acids. CDR3 DNA: TGTGCAAGTCGACCCCCGGGACTGGTAACAGATACGCAGTATTTT. Protein: CASRPPGLVTDTQYF.

The CDR3 loop reads CASSITTWGFYEQYF. DNA for the CDR3: TGTGCCAGTAGTATAACGACCTGGGGTTTTTACGAGCAGTACTTC. The V gene is TRBV19, the J gene TRBJ2-7; D is uncertain. Trimming cost V 2 bases and J 4 bases, with 15 bases left between them. CDR1 and CDR2 (germline): LNHDA, SQIVND (reference sequence). The length of the CDR3 is 15 residues.

The V call is TRBV6-2 or TRBV6-3, the J call TRBJ1-2; 8 bases map to TRBD1. Trimming removed 0 bases from V and 8 bases from J; junction bases left unmatched: 5. This CDR3 has 14 amino acids. Germline lookup yields CDR1 MNHEY and CDR2 SVGEGT. The CDR3 here is CASSYSQGARGYTF. The CDR3 region has the DNA TGTGCCAGCAGTTACTCGCAGGGGGCGAGGGGCTACACCTTC.

The chain recombines TRBV7-2 with TRBJ1-1, with D uncertain. Trimming left V 2 bases short and J 1 base short, with 5 bases between. The CDR3 runs 13 residues. Per germline, CDR1 SGHTA and CDR2 FQGNSA. CDR3 protein: CASSLRWNTEAFF. The CDR3 DNA reads as TGTGCCAGCAGCTTAAGGTGGAACACTGAAGCTTTCTTT.

This chain uses TRBV15 with TRBJ2-1; TRBD2 is a possible D gene (6 bases). The CDR3 is 15 residues long. V was trimmed by 0 bases and J by 5 bases, leaving 11 bases between them. Germline CDR1 reads LNHNV; CDR2 reads YYDKDF (reference sequence). CDR3 loop: CATSREGRSHNEQFF. The DNA for the CDR3 is TGTGCCACCAGCAGAGAGGGGAGGAGTCACAATGAGCAGTTCTTC. Together with reference TRBV15 and TRBJ2-1, the CDR3 gives the full variable domain: DAMVIQNPRYQVTQFGKPVTLSCSQTLNHNVMYWYQQKSSQAPKLLFHYYDKDFNNEADTPDNFQSRRPNTSFCFLDIRSPGLGDTAMYLCATSREGRSHNEQFFGPGTRLTVL.

The chain uses TRBV5-5 and TRBJ1-1; D perhaps matches TRBD1 (5 bases). The germline V and J ends were trimmed by 1 base and 1 base, with 5 bases remaining between them. Germline V gives CDR1 SGHKS, CDR2 YYEKEE (reference sequence). The CDR3 length is 13 residues. The CDR3 spells CASSLTGNTEAFF. Here the CDR3 DNA reads TGTGCCAGCAGCTTGACAGGGAACACTGAAGCTTTCTTT.

V is TRBV9 and J is TRBJ1-4; 9 bases map to TRBD1. Germline values: CDR1 SGDLS, CDR2 YYNGEE. V lost 4 bases, J lost 7 bases, and 8 bases stayed unmatched. CDR3 length equals 15 residues. CDR3 protein: CASSPWDRVGEKLFF. The CDR3 DNA reads TGTGCCAGCAGCCCTTGGGACAGGGTGGGTGAAAAACTGTTTTTT.

The chain joins TRBV4-1 to TRBJ1-5; no definite D call. CDR3 length: 13 amino acids. CDR1 MGHRA and CDR2 YSYEKL come from the germline V gene. Trimming shortened V by 0 bases and J by 8 bases, and 8 bases separated the two germline ends. CDR3 nucleotides: TGCGCCAGCAGCCAAGATGGGGAAGAGCCCCAGCATTTT. It translates to CASSQDGEEPQHF.

The chain carries TRBV6-5 and TRBJ2-7; D unresolved. Trimming took 6 bases from V and 0 from J, leaving 9 bases between them. CDR1 is MNHEY, CDR2 SVGAGI, per germline. The CDR3 covers 13 residues. The CDR3 is CASSRGHSYEQYF. CDR3 bases: TGTGCCAGCAGCCGCGGTCACTCCTACGAGCAGTACTTC.

About this clone itself: One end of the junction varies from germline; a read error may be responsible. The rearrangement joins TRBV11-3 to TRBJ1-1; no clear D gene. Germline CDR1 reads SGHNT; CDR2 reads YENEEA. The CDR3 has 9 residues. The CDR3 nucleotides are TGTGCCCCAGCCCACCTCTTCGGCTTT. Encoded protein: CAPAHLFGF.

The chain joins TRBV2 to TRBJ2-7, with a weak D call TRBD2 (6 bases). Germline V gives CDR1 SNHLY, CDR2 FYNNEI. The CDR3 length is 14 residues. Trimming cost V 7 bases and J 0 bases, with 13 bases left between them. The CDR3 region has the DNA TGTGCCAGCAACGCGGGGACCGTCTCCTACGAGCAGTACTTC. Its translation: CASNAGTVSYEQYF.

The V and J genes are TRBV6-1 and TRBJ2-7; 9 bases are shared with TRBD2. CDR1 is MNHNS, CDR2 SASEGT, per germline. V shed 4 bases and J 0 bases; nucleotides not matched to a gene: 7. The CDR3 spans 16 residues. The CDR3: CASSARKRGASYEQYF. The CDR3 DNA sequence: TGTGCCAGCAGTGCACGTAAGCGGGGGGCCTCCTACGAGCAGTACTTC.

This chain links TRBV7-9 with TRBJ1-2; no firm D call. V lost 2 bases and J 3 bases, leaving 19 bases between the germline ends. Germline CDR1 reads SEHNR; CDR2 reads FQNEAQ (reference sequence). This CDR3 comprises 17 residues. CDR3 region: CASSLIIGRPRDYGYTF. CDR3 DNA: TGTGCCAGCAGCTTAATAATAGGACGGCCGAGGGACTATGGCTACACCTTC.

The J gene is TRBJ1-2, the V gene TRBV27, with D unresolved. V lost 0 bases and J 1 base, leaving 9 bases between the germline ends. Germline lookup yields CDR1 MNHEY and CDR2 SMNVEV (reference sequence). This CDR3 contains 15 residues. CDR3 nucleotide sequence: TGTGCCAGCAGTTTATCCTGGCAGCTTAACTATGGCTACACCTTC. It translates to CASSLSWQLNYGYTF.

CDR3 protein: CASSKAQSLGLTLPQYF. For the CDR3, the DNA is TGTGCCAGCAGCAAAGCCCAATCCCTTGGGCTGACCCTACCGCAGTATTTT. The chain is built from TRBV21-1 and TRBJ2-3; the table assigns TRBD1, which was not confirmed against the DNA. TRBV21-1 is reported as a pseudogene. The CDR3 has 17 residues.

The chain is built from TRBV2 and TRBJ1-2, with TRBD1 as a possible D gene (5 bases). Germline CDR1 and CDR2: SNHLY and FYNNEI. This CDR3 spans 15 amino acids. Between the trimmed V and J ends, which lost 0 bases and 2 bases, there was a span of 10 bases. In DNA form, the CDR3 reads TGTGCCAGCAGTGAAGCCGGGGCGGGAAACTATGGCTACACCTTC. Its translation: CASSEAGAGNYGYTF.

The V call is TRBV13, the J call TRBJ1-2, with D maybe TRBD1 (5 bases). The CDR3 runs 13 residues. Germline CDR1 is PRHDT and CDR2 is FYEKMQ (reference sequence). The V and J ends lost 5 bases and 4 bases respectively, with 11 bases between them. As DNA, the CDR3 is TGTGCCAGCAGCAGGGACTCCTTCTATGGCTACACCTTC. Amino acids: CASSRDSFYGYTF.

The CDR3: CASSHPASTEAFF. As DNA, the CDR3 is TGTGCCAGCAGCCACCCCGCGAGCACTGAAGCTTTCTTT. J is TRBJ1-1 and V is TRBV9; D gene ambiguous. Germline CDR1 is SGDLS and CDR2 is YYNGEE. The V and J ends lost 4 bases and 4 bases respectively, with 11 bases between them. The CDR3 contains 13 residues. The full variable domain, in which reference TRBV9 and TRBJ1-1 provide the parts outside the CDR3, is DSGVTQTPKHLITATGQRVTLRCSPRSGDLSVYWYQQSLDQGLQFLIQYYNGEERAKGNILERFSAQQFPDLHSELNLSSLELGDSALYFCASSHPASTEAFFGQGTRLTVV.